This is a list of T cell receptor beta chains from one sample in a study of CD8 T cells in Susac syndrome. In TCRdb, the immunoSEQ multiplex PCR reads were re-called with MiXCR into one record per CDR3 protein. The table has about 200,000 distinct CDR3 sequences, approximately 94% seen once. Sequencing was done on a sample of CD4+ T cells from PBMCs. These receptor sequences come from a human donor with multiple sclerosis. Each CDR3 is given without its conserved first and last residue. The D gene is left open where the match is weak.

j_gene | v_gene | d_gene | CDR3aa
TRBJ1-6 | TRBV12-3/TRBV12-4 | TRBD1 | ASSLTTGDRSPLH
TRBJ1-2 | TRBV7-9 | TRBD1 | ASSPGQYYGYT
TRBJ2-3 | TRBV7-9 | - | ASSVGAVGDTQY
TRBJ2-7 | TRBV5-1 | - | ASSLAGAVSSYEQY
TRBJ2-7 | TRBV19 | TRBD2 | ASSLGTSGSYEQY
TRBJ2-5 | TRBV9 | - | ASSVEGRRETQY
TRBJ2-1 | TRBV14 | - | ASSQDRQVVYNEQF
TRBJ1-6 | TRBV6-1 | - | ASSEGPLVPSPLH
TRBJ1-1 | TRBV12-3/TRBV12-4 | - | ASSLGAWMNTEAF
TRBJ2-4 | TRBV5-4 | - | ASSLDRTNIQY
TRBJ2-7 | TRBV5-4 | - | ASSFKGAPDEQY
TRBJ1-5 | TRBV24-1 | - | ATSDASDKYQPQH
TRBJ2-1 | TRBV9 | TRBD1 | ASDAGTGYNEQF
TRBJ2-7 | TRBV19 | - | ANIRGGTLRY
TRBJ2-7 | TRBV20-1 | TRBD2 | SARLLAGYEQY
TRBJ1-1 | TRBV30 | - | AHSFSGVRGAF
TRBJ2-1 | TRBV29-1 | - | SVEDAGGRVRQF
TRBJ2-7 | TRBV6-6 | TRBD2 | ASSYSSGGWEQY
TRBJ1-5 | TRBV4-2 | - | ASSQDGGGPNQPQH
TRBJ2-3 | TRBV12-3/TRBV12-4 | TRBD2 | ASSPTQRGVRATDTQY
TRBJ2-7 | TRBV30 | - | AWSLRTGREQY
TRBJ2-5 | TRBV18 | TRBD2 | ASSPRGRGGREETQY
TRBJ1-1 | TRBV30 | - | YRPLGPSFEAF
TRBJ1-4 | TRBV20-1 | - | SAPSALGEKLF
TRBJ2-7 | TRBV25-1 | - | ASSPRRGDLYEQY
TRBJ2-4 | TRBV9 | - | ASSVEHPGGENIQY
TRBJ2-3 | TRBV28 | - | ASNLSGDQTDTQY
TRBJ2-7 | TRBV18 | - | ASSPAEGEQY
TRBJ2-4 | TRBV9 | - | ASSVTGTIGENIQY
TRBJ2-5 | TRBV30 | TRBD1 | ACGQGRETQY
TRBJ2-7 | TRBV25-1 | - | ASSDPTGTDGYEQY
TRBJ2-3 | TRBV29-1 | TRBD1 | SVEQGAKNTQY
TRBJ2-7 | TRBV12-3/TRBV12-4 | TRBD1 | ASSRTGGLPAYEQY
TRBJ2-4 | TRBV2 | TRBD1 | ASSVWDRLNIQY
TRBJ2-5 | TRBV30 | - | AWSTGETQY
TRBJ1-2 | TRBV30 | - | AWSSGQPGYT
TRBJ1-2 | TRBV20-1 | - | SAPGGGNYGYT
TRBJ2-5 | TRBV20-1 | - | SASRGGAGRKETQY
TRBJ2-3 | TRBV9 | - | ASSPWGLETDTQY
TRBJ2-7 | TRBV20-1 | TRBD1 | SARSLGQGSYEQY
TRBJ2-1 | TRBV12-5 | TRBD2 | ASGHLGGAGNEQF
TRBJ2-7 | TRBV20-1 | - | SAARTLGEQY
TRBJ2-5 | TRBV20-1 | - | SASRMARNQETQY
TRBJ2-1 | TRBV28 | - | ASSPVVSSGRYNEQF
TRBJ2-3 | TRBV20-1 | - | SARITDTQY
TRBJ1-2 | TRBV3-1 | - | ASSQRDSYGYT
TRBJ2-3 | TRBV29-1 | TRBD2 | SAGGNADTQY
TRBJ1-6 | TRBV7-8 | - | ASSYTGASSPLH
TRBJ1-6 | TRBV15 | - | ATSPPRGSNRGPRDSPLH
TRBJ2-5 | TRBV20-1 | - | SARGSVETQY
TRBJ2-3 | TRBV5-4 | - | ASSQELADTQY
TRBJ1-5 | TRBV27 | - | ASSLGLGQPQH
TRBJ1-2 | TRBV12-3/TRBV12-4 | - | ASSPGVGYT